Listed below are T cell receptor beta chains from one sample, sequenced in a study of blood T cell repertoires in COVID-19. Sequenced by immunoSEQ multiplex PCR; TCRdb stores in-frame clones only, minus some. The table shows 330,000 or so clones, with over 80% occurring only once. Source material: peripheral blood. The receptor set was obtained from a man under 40 with COVID-19, enrolled during active disease. Each CDR3 is given with its conserved first and last residue. A D gene is named only where the DNA matches it firmly. Size tells how often a clone was seen (once, few, many) or the class of an expanded clone, and some rows leave it out.

d_gene	v_gene	j_gene	abundance	CDR3aa	CDR3nt
TRBD1	TRBV7-3	TRBJ2-5	.	CASSLSRGQGETQYF	TGTGCCAGCAGCTTAAGCAGGGGGCAAGGAGAGACCCAGTACTTC
TRBD2	TRBV4-2	TRBJ2-3	.	CASSHTSGGASDTQYF	TGTGCCAGCAGCCACACTAGCGGGGGGGCCTCAGATACGCAGTATTTT
TRBD1	TRBV5-4	TRBJ2-2	few	CASSWGQAGRTGELFF	TGTGCCAGCAGCTGGGGACAGGCGGGGCGGACCGGGGAGCTGTTTTTT
TRBD1	TRBV18	TRBJ1-6	.	CASSPEEGASPLHF	TGTGCCAGCTCACCAGAGGAGGGGGCCTCACCCCTCCACTTT
TRBD2	TRBV6-5	TRBJ2-2	.	CASTTGGRYTGELFF	TGTGCCAGCACGACCGGCGGGAGGTACACCGGGGAGCTGTTTTTT
.	TRBV6-5	TRBJ1-5	.	CASSRGYDLNQPQHF	TGTGCCAGCAGTCGAGGGTACGACCTCAATCAGCCCCAGCATTTT
.	TRBV3-1/TRBV3-2	TRBJ1-2	.	CASSQGPHGGYTF	TGTGCCAGCAGCCAAGGGCCACACGGGGGCTACACCTTC
TRBD2	TRBV4-3	TRBJ2-1	.	CASSRGAGVYNEQFF	TGCGCCAGCAGCCGTGGCGCGGGAGTGTACAATGAGCAGTTCTTC
.	TRBV21-1	TRBJ2-5	.	CASSKNFHSGRGQETQYF	TGTGCCAGCAGCAAAAATTTCCACTCGGGCAGGGGGCAAGAGACCCAGTACTTC
.	TRBV27	TRBJ1-2	.	CASSLRGGYGYTF	TGTGCCAGCAGTTTAAGGGGAGGGTATGGCTACACCTTC
TRBD1	TRBV9	TRBJ2-7	.	CASSAQGVGEQYF	TGTGCCAGCAGCGCCCAGGGGGTGGGCGAGCAGTACTTC
.	TRBV18	TRBJ2-5	.	CASSPAGSRETQYF	TGTGCCAGCTCACCAGCCGGGTCCAGAGAGACCCAGTACTTC
TRBD2	TRBV20-1	TRBJ2-7	.	CSASGVLAGSSSYEQYF	TGCAGTGCTAGTGGTGTCCTAGCGGGTAGTAGCTCCTACGAGCAGTACTTC
TRBD1	TRBV5-1	TRBJ2-1	.	CASRGTGANEQFF	TGCGCCAGCAGAGGGACAGGGGCGAATGAGCAGTTCTTC
.	TRBV7-2	TRBJ2-2	.	CASSFHRGTGELFF	TGTGCCAGCAGCTTCCACCGGGGCACCGGGGAGCTGTTTTTT